The 7 T cell receptor beta chains below come from one sample, sequenced in a study of cytomegalovirus exposure and HLA in healthy donors. PCR employed 60 Vbeta and 13 Jbeta primers. TCRdb's table, derived via immunoSEQ multiplex PCR, lists solely in-frame clones and lacks some. The repertoire consists of under 150,000 clones, with approximately 83% occurring once and the leading ten covering approximately 2.4%. The specimen sequenced was PBMCs. All receptors come from a male donor in good health and CMV-seronegative.

The gene calls are TRBV5-6 and TRBJ2-3; perhaps TRBD2 as D (6 bases). The CDR3 is 15 amino acids. The germline gives CDR1 SGHDT, CDR2 YYEEEE. V shed 3 bases and J shed 2 bases, with 13 bases lying between them. The DNA of the CDR3 is TGTGCCAGCAGCTCGGGACTCCGGTTCACAGATACGCAGTATTTT. Translation: CASSSGLRFTDTQYF.

This clone was counted a single time. The sample holds other DNA sequences that translate to the same CDR3. The chain joins TRBV27 to TRBJ1-5; possibly TRBD1 for D (5 bases). From germline, CDR1 is MNHEY and CDR2 SMNVEV (reference sequence). This CDR3 region has 14 residues. Trimming took 2 bases from V and 4 from J, leaving 9 bases between them. This chain's CDR3 is CASSLQGLNQPQHF. In nucleotides, the CDR3 is TGTGCCAGCAGTTTACAGGGACTGAATCAGCCCCAGCATTTT.

This rearrangement joins TRBV6-5 to TRBJ1-1; maybe TRBD1 (6 bases). Trimming left V 6 bases short and J 6 bases short, with 14 bases between. Per the germline V gene, CDR1 is MNHEY and CDR2 is SVGAGI. This CDR3 comprises 13 residues. The DNA for the CDR3 is TGTGCCAGCAGACAACAGGGATGGGCTGAAGCTTTCTTT. Encoded protein: CASRQQGWAEAFF.

The V and J genes are TRBV5-1 and TRBJ2-1; TRBD2 is a possible D gene (6 bases). V lost 0 bases to trimming and J lost 8 bases, with 15 bases between them. Germline values: CDR1 SGHRS, CDR2 YFSETQ. The CDR3 is 15 residues long. The CDR3 DNA follows: TGCGCCAGCAGCTTGGCCCCCCCTAGCGTAGATGAGCAGTTCTTC. This encodes CASSLAPPSVDEQFF. Together with reference TRBV5-1 and TRBJ2-1, the CDR3 gives the full variable domain: KAGVTQTPRYLIKTRGQQVTLSCSPISGHRSVSWYQQTPGQGLQFLFEYFSETQRNKGNFPGRFSGRQFSNSRSEMNVSTLELGDSALYLCASSLAPPSVDEQFFGPGTRLTVL.

This chain joins TRBV9 and TRBJ1-5; D gene unclear. Trimming pared 4 bases from V and 6 bases from J, leaving 17 bases between. Per the germline V gene, CDR1 is SGDLS and CDR2 is YYNGEE. CDR3 length: 15 residues. CDR3 region: CASSPAGGEGQPQHF. CDR3 sequence (DNA): TGTGCCAGCAGCCCTGCAGGTGGCGAGGGTCAGCCCCAGCATTTT. The full variable domain, its missing parts supplied by reference TRBV9 and TRBJ1-5, is DSGVTQTPKHLITATGQRVTLRCSPRSGDLSVYWYQQSLDQGLQFLIQYYNGEERAKGNILERFSAQQFPDLHSELNLSSLELGDSALYFCASSPAGGEGQPQHFGDGTRLSIL.

The rearrangement links TRBV19 to TRBJ2-7; D remains unclear. Deletions cut 4 bases from V and 2 bases from J, with 12 bases between. CDR3 size: 14 residues. Germline V gives CDR1 LNHDA, CDR2 SQIVND (reference sequence). CDR3 in amino acids: CASSTSGHPYEQYF. The DNA for the CDR3 is TGTGCCAGTAGTACCTCGGGTCACCCCTACGAGCAGTACTTC.

The chain couples TRBV2 to TRBJ1-5; possibly TRBD1 for D (5 bases). V shed 3 bases and J shed 7 bases, with 13 bases lying between them. Germline CDR1 reads SNHLY; CDR2 reads FYNNEI. The CDR3 has 14 amino acids. The CDR3 reads CASSDVAGSQPQHF. The CDR3 coding sequence is TGTGCCAGCAGTGATGTGGCAGGGTCCCAGCCCCAGCATTTT.